Below are 17 T cell receptor beta chains sequenced from a single sample in a study of CD8 T cells in Susac syndrome (dated by TCRdb to about 2019). The library came from the immunoSEQ multiplex PCR assay. RNA was extracted with the RNeasy kit and roughly 0.5 to 1 ug was reverse transcribed using random hexamers. In TCRdb, the public reads were trimmed at Q25 with fastp and aligned with MiXCR, with productive beta chains retained. Entries that share a CDR3 protein sequence are merged under the most common genes and DNA. For this sample there are 150,000 to 180,000 distinct CDR3 sequences; around 96% appear just once. Around 0.21% of the sample is taken by the ten largest. The specimen sequenced was CD8+ T cells from PBMCs. The origin of the receptors is a human donor with multiple sclerosis.

V is TRBV9 and J is TRBJ2-1, with TRBD2 as a possible D gene (6 bases). Germline V gives CDR1 SGDLS, CDR2 YYNGEE. There are 14 residues in the CDR3. V was pared by 0 bases and J by 8 bases, with 12 bases between. In DNA form, the CDR3 reads TGTGCCAGCAGCGTAGCAGGGACTCTCGATGAGCAGTTCTTC. This sequence encodes CASSVAGTLDEQFF.

V and J are TRBV9 and TRBJ2-4, with 8 bases matching TRBD2. Germline CDR1 is SGDLS and CDR2 is YYNGEE. The CDR3 is made up of 17 amino acids. Trimming cost V 4 bases and J 1 base; bases outside gene matches: 10. In nucleotides, the CDR3 is TGTGCCAGCAGCCCTTCGAACGGGGGGGGCGCCAAAAACATTCAGTACTTC. It encodes CASSPSNGGGAKNIQYF.

J is TRBJ1-1 and V is TRBV4-1, with D tentatively TRBD1 (5 bases). V shed 1 base and J shed 10 bases, with 10 bases lying between them. The CDR3 runs 12 residues. Germline V lookup: CDR1 MGHRA, CDR2 YSYEKL. CDR3 region: CASSQAWGGAFF. The CDR3 nucleotides are TGCGCCAGCAGCCAAGCCTGGGGGGGAGCTTTCTTT.

The rearrangement links TRBV7-8 to TRBJ2-1, with D possibly called TRBD1 or TRBD2 (5 bases each). Deletions cut 5 bases from V and 10 bases from J, with 12 bases between. CDR1 is SGHVS and CDR2 is FQNEAQ in the germline V gene. The CDR3 totals 12 residues. This CDR3 is CASSPSGHEQFF. The CDR3, as DNA: TGTGCCAGCAGCCCTTCGGGGCACGAGCAGTTCTTC.

The chain combines TRBV9 with TRBJ2-1; tentative D call: TRBD1 (5 bases). The germline V gene has CDR1 SGDLS and CDR2 YYNGEE. V dropped 2 bases and J dropped 6 bases, with 15 bases sitting between them. The CDR3 sequence is 15 residues long. The CDR3 DNA reads as TGTGCCAGCAGCGTGCAGGGAAAATCAGGCAATGAGCAGTTCTTC. Translated, it gives CASSVQGKSGNEQFF.

Only one count was recorded for this clonotype. This rearrangement joins TRBV9 to TRBJ2-7; either TRBD1 or TRBD2 may supply D (5 bases each). The CDR3 is made up of 14 amino acids. Germline V gives CDR1 SGDLS, CDR2 YYNGEE. V dropped 2 bases and J dropped 5 bases, with 14 bases sitting between them. The CDR3 sequence: CASSVGTKTDEQYF. The CDR3 bases are TGTGCCAGCAGCGTCGGGACCAAAACCGACGAGCAGTACTTC.

The V call is TRBV20-1, the J call TRBJ2-5; D gene unclear. The CDR3 length is 10 residues. V was clipped by 6 bases and J by 5 bases, with 7 bases between them. In germline, CDR1 is DFQATT, CDR2 SNEGSKA (reference sequence). CDR3 amino acids: CSAKRETQYF. DNA of the CDR3: TGCAGTGCAAAGAGGGAGACCCAGTACTTC.

This chain links TRBV7-9 with TRBJ1-2; 10 nucleotides align to TRBD1. Germline V CDR1 and CDR2: SEHNR, FQNEAQ (reference sequence). The CDR3 has 16 residues. J was trimmed by 2 bases and V by 1 base; bases with no gene match: 4. The CDR3 bases are TGTGCCAGCAGCTTAGGGACAGGGGGATTAAACTATGGCTACACCTTC. Amino acids: CASSLGTGGLNYGYTF.

The chain has TRBV12-3 or TRBV12-4 and TRBJ1-2; D is ambiguous. The CDR3 spans 14 residues. V was shortened by 1 base and J by 6 bases, with 12 bases between the two germline ends. CDR3: CASSLVGSPDGYTF. The CDR3 DNA is TGTGCCAGCAGTTTAGTTGGCAGCCCAGATGGCTACACCTTC.

The rearrangement joins TRBV12-3 or TRBV12-4 to TRBJ1-1; D not resolved. The CDR3 contains 14 residues. Trimming pared 5 bases from V and 5 bases from J, leaving 15 bases between. CDR3 region: CASSHPGNRTEAFF. For the CDR3, the DNA is TGTGCCAGCAGTCATCCGGGGAATAGGACTGAAGCTTTCTTT.

The rearrangement uses TRBV5-1 and TRBJ1-1, with D maybe TRBD1 (5 bases). The germline V gene encodes CDR1 SGHRS and CDR2 YFSETQ. V was cut by 5 bases and J by 4 bases, with 15 bases left in between. The CDR3 extends over 14 amino acids. The CDR3 nucleotides read TGCGCCAGCAGAGGCGGGGGGATCTTCACTGAAGCTTTCTTT. Translated: CASRGGGIFTEAFF.

The gene calls are TRBV29-1 and TRBJ1-1, with TRBD1 identical over 9 bases. The CDR3 runs 15 residues. Germline V gene data show CDR1 as SQVTM and CDR2 as ANQGSEA. After removal of 7 bases from V and 0 bases from J, the junction contained 9 bases not matched to a gene. CDR3 nucleotide sequence: TGCAGCGACGGGACAGGGCTTAAGATGAACACTGAAGCTTTCTTT. It specifies CSDGTGLKMNTEAFF.

The genes are TRBV28 and TRBJ2-7; a weak D match, TRBD1 (5 bases). The V gene lost 6 bases and the J gene lost 2 bases, with 8 bases spanning the gap. There are 12 residues in the CDR3. Germline loops: CDR1 MDHEN, CDR2 SYDVKM. CDR3 in DNA: TGTGCCAGCAGGACAGAACCCTACGAGCAGTACTTC. Its translation is CASRTEPYEQYF.

This rearrangement joins TRBV12-3 or TRBV12-4 to TRBJ2-3; unclear D gene. V lost 3 bases and J lost 0, with 10 bases in between. The CDR3 covers 15 residues. The DNA of the CDR3 is TGTGCCAGCAGTTTTTTGGTGGGAAGCACAGATACGCAGTATTTT. Its protein product is CASSFLVGSTDTQYF.

The chain couples TRBV30 to TRBJ1-1; tentative D call: TRBD1 (5 bases). This CDR3 contains 11 residues. V was cut by 8 bases and J by 4 bases, with 11 bases left in between. CDR1 and CDR2 (germline): GTSNPN, SVGIG (reference sequence). The CDR3 nucleotides read TGTGCCGGGACGGGGGGCACTGAAGCTTTCTTT. Protein sequence: CAGTGGTEAFF.

With respect to this clonotype: This likely comes from a read error, as the CDR3 has no conserved phenylalanine or tryptophan at its end. The V and J genes are TRBV30 and TRBJ1-2; D gene unclear. The CDR3 totals 11 residues. Trimming took off 3 bases at V and 3 bases at J, with 5 bases between the two ends. Per germline, CDR1 GTSNPN and CDR2 SVGIG (reference sequence). The CDR3 region has the DNA TGTGCCTGGAGAGAACACTATGGCTACACCTCC. Translating it yields CAWREHYGYTS.

The chain links TRBV29-1 to TRBJ1-1, with 8 bases identical to TRBD1. Per germline, CDR1 SQVTM and CDR2 ANQGSEA. The CDR3 spans 13 residues. The V and J ends lost 6 bases and 0 bases, in that order; junction bases with no gene match: 3. CDR3 sequence (DNA): TGCAGCGTCCCGACAGGGGTGAACACTGAAGCTTTCTTT. Translation gives CSVPTGVNTEAFF.